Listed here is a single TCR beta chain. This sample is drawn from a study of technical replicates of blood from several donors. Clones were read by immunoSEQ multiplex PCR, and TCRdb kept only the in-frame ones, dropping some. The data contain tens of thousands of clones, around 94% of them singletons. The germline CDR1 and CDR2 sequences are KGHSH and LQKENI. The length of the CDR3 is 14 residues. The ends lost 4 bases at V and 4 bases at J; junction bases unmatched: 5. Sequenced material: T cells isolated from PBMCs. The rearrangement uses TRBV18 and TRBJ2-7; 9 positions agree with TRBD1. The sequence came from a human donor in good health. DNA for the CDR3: TGTGCCAGCTCACTGGGGACAGGGCAGTACGAGCAGTACTTC. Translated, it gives CASSLGTGQYEQYF. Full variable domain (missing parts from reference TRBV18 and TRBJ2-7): NAGVMQNPRHLVRRRGQEARLRCSPMKGHSHVYWYRQLPEEGLKFMVYLQKENIIDESGMPKERFSAEFPKEGPSILRIQQVVRGDSAAYFCASSLGTGQYEQYFGPGTRLTVT.